A selection of T cell receptor beta chains follows, all from one sample in a study of CD8 T cells in Susac syndrome. TCRdb independently ran MiXCR on the immunoSEQ multiplex PCR reads; one entry per CDR3 protein. The repertoire consists of roughly 110,000 distinct CDR3 sequences, with 92% occurring once and the leading ten covering about 0.12%. Sequencing was performed on CD8+ T cells from PBMCs. All receptors derive from a human donor in good health. Both conserved end residues are part of each CDR3. A D gene is named only where the DNA matches it firmly. The size of a clone is reported for some rows only, either as once, few or many, or as a class for expanded clones.

j_gene | abundance | v_gene | d_gene | CDR3aa | CDR3nt
TRBJ1-1 | . | TRBV25-1 | . | CASVGPEAFF | TGTGCCAGCGTGGGGCCTGAAGCTTTCTTT
TRBJ1-2 | . | TRBV27 | . | CASSTVGAGYGYTF | TGTGCCAGCAGTACTGTAGGGGCTGGATATGGCTACACCTTC
TRBJ2-1 | . | TRBV25-1 | . | CASGQEIGHLPYSEQFF | TGTGCCAGCGGCCAAGAGATCGGACACCTTCCCTACAGTGAGCAGTTCTTC
TRBJ2-1 | . | TRBV7-2 | . | CASSWTHEQFF | TGTGCCAGCAGCTGGACCCATGAGCAGTTCTTC
TRBJ1-3 | . | TRBV19 | . | CASTPTATGNTIYF | TGTGCCAGTACTCCGACAGCGACTGGAAACACCATATATTTT
TRBJ2-1 | . | TRBV7-2 | . | CASSPPGIHEQFF | TGTGCCAGCAGCCCACCGGGGATACATGAGCAGTTCTTC
TRBJ2-5 | few | TRBV6-5 | . | CATTGLKETQYF | TGTGCCACCACAGGGCTGAAAGAGACCCAGTACTTC
TRBJ1-1 | . | TRBV12-3/TRBV12-4 | . | CASSPGSSGSTEAFF | TGTGCCAGCAGCCCCGGGTCCTCGGGAAGCACTGAAGCTTTCTTT
TRBJ1-5 | . | TRBV6-5 | TRBD1 | CASSNRGQPQHF | TGTGCCAGCAGTAACAGGGGACAGCCCCAGCATTTT
TRBJ1-1 | . | TRBV7-2 | . | CASSKEMSTEAFF | TGTGCCAGCAGCAAAGAGATGAGCACTGAAGCTTTCTTT